This TCR beta chain is drawn from a study of graft-versus-host responses after intestinal transplantation. The V and J ends lost 4 bases and 7 bases, in that order; junction bases with no gene match: 11. Germline V gene lookup returns CDR1 MGHDK and CDR2 SYGVNS. The CDR3 is 16 amino acids. Tissue processing of the graft released intraepithelial and lamina propria lymphocytes from it. TCRdb's copy holds only in-frame clones and misses some; the assay was immunoSEQ multiplex PCR. In the table there are about 15,000 clones, 65% to 70% of which are singletons. The chain couples TRBV25-1 to TRBJ2-7, with 12 bases aligning to TRBD1. This receptor was obtained from a human patient who received an intestinal transplant, so some T cells may come from the graft donor. The material sequenced was ileum tissue, taken 674 days after intestinal transplantation. The chain's CDR3 is CASSGHNRDRGHEQYF. The CDR3 region has the DNA TGTGCCAGCAGTGGACACAACCGGGACAGGGGGCATGAGCAGTACTTC.